The clone carrying this T cell receptor (beta chain) has more than one count but fewer than ten. The antigen is unknown. Time point indicated: week 47, end of study. Every single dose of the vaccine, 300 ug of mutant IDH1 20-mer peptide, came with topical imiquimod. This sample is drawn from a study of a mutant IDH1 vaccine in newly diagnosed glioma. About the study: Vaccine dosing followed radiotherapy by 4-6 weeks, or accompanied temozolomide cycles.

Assay: immunoSEQ multiplex PCR; the TCRdb copy retains only in-frame clones and omits some. The data hold about 13,000 clones, with around 81% observed a single time. Study-level findings and limits: The study observed vaccine-induced immune responses in roughly 93% of patients.

This CDR3 region has 13 residues. V dropped 2 bases and J dropped 6 bases, with 11 bases sitting between them. The V gene's germline CDR1 is KGHSH and CDR2 LQKENI. The sequence derives from a woman aged 40 to 55 with glioma. The sequences come from PBMCs, collected from a glioma patient whose treatment included an IDH1 peptide vaccine. The chain links TRBV18 to TRBJ2-7, with D unresolved. CDR3 in DNA: TGTGCCAGCTCACCATTCGCAGAAAGCGAGCAGTACTTC. Residues: CASSPFAESEQYF. Combining the CDR3 with reference TRBV18 and TRBJ2-7 gives the whole variable domain NAGVMQNPRHLVRRRGQEARLRCSPMKGHSHVYWYRQLPEEGLKFMVYLQKENIIDESGMPKERFSAEFPKEGPSILRIQQVVRGDSAAYFCASSPFAESEQYFGPGTRLTVT.